This T cell receptor (beta chain) was recorded in a study of shared clonotypes between healthy human individuals. The CDR3 extends over 15 amino acids. Germline assignment: CDR1 LNHDA and CDR2 SQIVND (reference sequence). The ends were cut back, 4 bases at V and 1 base at J, with 11 bases in the middle. All the donors were Caucasian adults who lived in Nashville, Tennessee. Using immunoSEQ multiplex PCR, the repertoire was profiled, and TCRdb retains in-frame clones only, with some absent. The sample includes around 480,000 clones, about three quarters of them seen just once. The chain is built from TRBV19 and TRBJ1-5; possibly TRBD1 for D (5 bases). The sequencing sample was made of PBMCs. This receptor was taken from a woman aged 40 to 55 in good health. Some clones in this sample may be carry-over from other donors' samples. The CDR3: CASSTGTVSNQPQHF. The CDR3 region has the DNA TGTGCCAGTAGTACAGGGACGGTGAGCAATCAGCCCCAGCATTTT. The entire variable domain, with the rest obtained from reference TRBV19 and TRBJ1-5, is as follows: DGGITQSPKYLFRKEGQNVTLSCEQNLNHDAMYWYRQDPGQGLRLIYYSQIVNDFQKGDIAEGYSVSREKKESFPLTVTSAQKNPTAFYLCASSTGTVSNQPQHFGDGTRLSIL.